This T cell receptor beta chain emerged from a study of human T cells and chemical hapten exposure. On the study more broadly: Per-sample TCR yield variability stemmed mainly from small pooled library volume differences. Whole-study findings and limits: With DPC sensitization, TCRs exceeding 1 in 1000 frequency showed no change.

CDR3 length: 15 residues. Germline V gives CDR1 LNHNV, CDR2 YYDKDF (reference sequence). The time point denotes: pre-sensitization, week 0. Treatment given: therapeutic diphenylcyclopropenone sensitization with weekly scalp DPC. As to this clonotype: Its antigen is as yet unknown. This clone may be a read error of a much larger clone one base away.

In the study's own analysis: Per sample, the median was 95,638 TCRs, with values from around 24,000 to 710,000. MiXCR was run by TCRdb on the RACE reads, yielding one entry per CDR3 protein. These V and J calls derive from TCRdb rather than the authors' analysis. This sample has more than 55,000 distinct CDR3 sequences, with around 11% found just once. The rearrangement joins TRBV15 to TRBJ1-1; D not certain. This specimen was whole blood, taken in connection with sensitization to the hapten diphenylcyclopropenone (DPC). The origin of this receptor is a woman aged 40 to 50 with alopecia areata. Some clones in this sample may be carry-over from other donors' samples. The CDR3 region has the DNA TGTGCCGCCAGCAGAGGGTTCGGCTCAAACACTGAAGCTTTCTTT. As protein: CAASRGFGSNTEAFF.